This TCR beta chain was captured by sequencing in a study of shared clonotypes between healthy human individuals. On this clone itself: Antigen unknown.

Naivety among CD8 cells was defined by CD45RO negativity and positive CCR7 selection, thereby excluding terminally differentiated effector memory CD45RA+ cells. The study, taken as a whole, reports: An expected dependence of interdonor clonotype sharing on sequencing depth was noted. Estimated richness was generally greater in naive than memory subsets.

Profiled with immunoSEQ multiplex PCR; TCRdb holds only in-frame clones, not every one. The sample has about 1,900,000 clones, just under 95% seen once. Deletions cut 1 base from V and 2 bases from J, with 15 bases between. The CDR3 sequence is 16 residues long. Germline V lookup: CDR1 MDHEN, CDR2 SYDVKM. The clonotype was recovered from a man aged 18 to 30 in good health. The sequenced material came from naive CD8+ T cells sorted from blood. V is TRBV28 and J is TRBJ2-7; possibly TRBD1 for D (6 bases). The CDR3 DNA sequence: TGTGCCAGCAGTTTATCCCCAGGACAGCCAACCTACGAGCAGTACTTC. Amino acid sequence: CASSLSPGQPTYEQYF.